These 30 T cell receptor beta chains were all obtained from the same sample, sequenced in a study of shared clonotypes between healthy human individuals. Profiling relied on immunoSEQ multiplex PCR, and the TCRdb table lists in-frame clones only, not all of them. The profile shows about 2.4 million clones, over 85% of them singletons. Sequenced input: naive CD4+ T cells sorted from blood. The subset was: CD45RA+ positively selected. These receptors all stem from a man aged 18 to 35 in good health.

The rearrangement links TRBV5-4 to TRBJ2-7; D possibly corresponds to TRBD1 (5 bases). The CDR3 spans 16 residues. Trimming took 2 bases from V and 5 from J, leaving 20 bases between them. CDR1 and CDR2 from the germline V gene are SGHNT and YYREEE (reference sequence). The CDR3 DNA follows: TGTGCCAGCAGCTTAATCGCAGGGAAGGTTTCGAACGAGCAGTACTTC. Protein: CASSLIAGKVSNEQYF.

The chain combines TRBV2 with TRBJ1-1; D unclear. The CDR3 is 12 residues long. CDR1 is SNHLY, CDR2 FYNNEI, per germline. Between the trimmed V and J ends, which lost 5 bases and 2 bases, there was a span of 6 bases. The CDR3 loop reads CASSPHNTEAFF. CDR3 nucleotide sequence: TGTGCCAGCAGTCCGCATAACACTGAAGCTTTCTTT. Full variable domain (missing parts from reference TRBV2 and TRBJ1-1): EPEVTQTPSHQVTQMGQEVILRCVPISNHLYFYWYRQILGQKVEFLVSFYNNEISEKSEIFDDQFSVERPDGSNFTLKIRSTKLEDSAMYFCASSPHNTEAFFGQGTRLTVV.

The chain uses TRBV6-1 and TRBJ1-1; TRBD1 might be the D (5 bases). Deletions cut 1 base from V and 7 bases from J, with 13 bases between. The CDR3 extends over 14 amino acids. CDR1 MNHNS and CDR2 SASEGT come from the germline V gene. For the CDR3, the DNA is TGTGCCAGCAGTGAAGTCGAGGGGACTGTTGAAGCTTTCTTT. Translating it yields CASSEVEGTVEAFF.

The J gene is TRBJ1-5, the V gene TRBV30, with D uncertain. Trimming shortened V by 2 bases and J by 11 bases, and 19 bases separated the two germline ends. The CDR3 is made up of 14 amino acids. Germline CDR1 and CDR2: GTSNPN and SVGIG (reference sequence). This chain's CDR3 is CAWSPQVTGLAQHF. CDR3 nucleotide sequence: TGTGCCTGGAGTCCCCAGGTTACGGGATTGGCCCAGCATTTT.

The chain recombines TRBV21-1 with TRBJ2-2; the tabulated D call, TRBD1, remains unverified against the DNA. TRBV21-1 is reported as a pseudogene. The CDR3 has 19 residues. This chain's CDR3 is CASSKAQNDRTDYTGELFF. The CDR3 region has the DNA TGTGCCAGCAGCAAAGCGCAAAATGACAGGACCGACTACACCGGGGAGCTGTTTTTT.

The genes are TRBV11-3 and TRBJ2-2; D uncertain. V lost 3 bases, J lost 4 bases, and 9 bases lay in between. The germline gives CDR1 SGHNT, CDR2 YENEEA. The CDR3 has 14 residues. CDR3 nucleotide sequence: TGTGCCAGCAGCTTTATCACGGGCACCGGGGAGCTGTTTTTT. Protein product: CASSFITGTGELFF.

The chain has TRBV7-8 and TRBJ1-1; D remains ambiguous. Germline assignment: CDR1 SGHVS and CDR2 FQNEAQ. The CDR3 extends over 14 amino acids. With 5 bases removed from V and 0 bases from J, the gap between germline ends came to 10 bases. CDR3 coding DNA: TGTGCCAGCAGCGCACAGTTCATGAACACTGAAGCTTTCTTT. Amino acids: CASSAQFMNTEAFF.

DNA for the CDR3: TGTGCCAGCAGCCGCGGACAGGGGGCCTATGAAAAACTGTTTTTT. Its translation: CASSRGQGAYEKLFF. V usage is TRBV7-9 and J usage is TRBJ1-4, with 11 bases identical to TRBD1. This CDR3 region has 15 residues. From germline, CDR1 is SEHNR and CDR2 FQNEAQ (reference sequence). The V gene end was trimmed by 5 bases and the J gene end by 6 bases; junction bases not matched to a gene: 5. Looking up the rest from reference TRBV7-9 and TRBJ1-4 gives the full variable domain: DTGVSQNPRHKITKRGQNVTFRCDPISEHNRLYWYRQTLGQGPEFLTYFQNEAQLEKSRLLSDRFSAERPKGSFSTLEIQRTEQGDSAMYLCASSRGQGAYEKLFFGSGTQLSVL.

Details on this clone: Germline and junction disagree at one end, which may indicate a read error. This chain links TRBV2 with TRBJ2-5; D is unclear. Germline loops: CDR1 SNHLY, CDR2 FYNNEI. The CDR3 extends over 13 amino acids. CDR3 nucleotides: TGTGCCAGCACTCGCGAGATACAAGAGAGCCAGTACTTC. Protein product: CASTREIQESQYF.

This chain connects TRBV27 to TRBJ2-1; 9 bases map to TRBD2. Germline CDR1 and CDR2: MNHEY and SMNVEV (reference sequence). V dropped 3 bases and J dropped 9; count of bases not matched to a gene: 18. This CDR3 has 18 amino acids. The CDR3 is CASSFYAAGRGGLSEQFF. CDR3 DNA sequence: TGTGCCAGCAGTTTTTACGCGGCCGGGCGGGGGGGTTTGAGTGAGCAGTTCTTC.

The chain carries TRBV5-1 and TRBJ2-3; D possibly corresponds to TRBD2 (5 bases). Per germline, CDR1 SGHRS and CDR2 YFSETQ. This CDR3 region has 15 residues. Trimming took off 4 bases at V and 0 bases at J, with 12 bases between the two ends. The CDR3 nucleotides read TGCGCCAGCAGCACGGACTGGACTAGCACAGATACGCAGTATTTT. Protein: CASSTDWTSTDTQYF.

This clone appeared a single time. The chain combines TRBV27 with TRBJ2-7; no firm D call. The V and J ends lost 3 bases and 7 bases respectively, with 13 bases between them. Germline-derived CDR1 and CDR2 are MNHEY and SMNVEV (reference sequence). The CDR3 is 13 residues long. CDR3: CASSLEWKGEQYF. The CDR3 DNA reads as TGTGCCAGCAGTTTGGAATGGAAAGGGGAGCAGTACTTC.

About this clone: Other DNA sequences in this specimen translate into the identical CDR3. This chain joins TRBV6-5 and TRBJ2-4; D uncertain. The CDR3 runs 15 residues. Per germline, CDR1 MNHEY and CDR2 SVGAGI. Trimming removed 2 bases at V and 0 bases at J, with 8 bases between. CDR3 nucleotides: TGTGCCAGCAGTTACAAGGGATTAGCCAAAAACATTCAGTACTTC. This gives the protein CASSYKGLAKNIQYF.

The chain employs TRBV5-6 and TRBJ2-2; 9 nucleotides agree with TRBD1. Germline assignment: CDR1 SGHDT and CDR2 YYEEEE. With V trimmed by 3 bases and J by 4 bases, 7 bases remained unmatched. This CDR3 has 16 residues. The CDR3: CASSSQTGGSTGELFF. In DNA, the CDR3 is TGTGCCAGCAGCTCCCAGACAGGGGGTAGCACCGGGGAGCTGTTTTTT.

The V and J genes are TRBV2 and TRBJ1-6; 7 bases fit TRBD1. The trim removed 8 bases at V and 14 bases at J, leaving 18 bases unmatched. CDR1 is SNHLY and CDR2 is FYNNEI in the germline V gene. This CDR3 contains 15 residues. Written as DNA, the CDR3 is TGTGCCAGCTCTGAGAGGGGACAGAGCGTCGGGACCCTCCACTTT. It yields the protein CASSERGQSVGTLHF.

The CDR3 DNA sequence: TGTGCCAGCAGTGAATTGGGGGACGGCTACACCTTC. Residues: CASSELGDGYTF. This chain connects TRBV2 to TRBJ1-2; TRBD1 might be the D (5 bases). This CDR3 region has 12 residues. Trimming removed 2 bases from V and 8 bases from J, with 9 bases in between. Germline V gene data show CDR1 as SNHLY and CDR2 as FYNNEI.

CDR3 protein: CASSPPTGPEQFF. The CDR3, as DNA: TGTGCCAGCTCACCACCGACAGGGCCTGAGCAGTTCTTC. This sequence joins TRBV18 and TRBJ2-1, with TRBD1 matching 7 bases. Germline V gene data show CDR1 as KGHSH and CDR2 as LQKENI. This CDR3 region has 13 residues. V shed 0 bases, J shed 9 bases, and the junction held 2 bases outside the gene matches.

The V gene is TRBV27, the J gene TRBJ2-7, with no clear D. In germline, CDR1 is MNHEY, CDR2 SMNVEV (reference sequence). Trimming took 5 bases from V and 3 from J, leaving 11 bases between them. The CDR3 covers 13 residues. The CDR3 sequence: CASSVGIYYEQYF. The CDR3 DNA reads TGTGCCAGCAGTGTGGGTATCTACTACGAGCAGTACTTC.

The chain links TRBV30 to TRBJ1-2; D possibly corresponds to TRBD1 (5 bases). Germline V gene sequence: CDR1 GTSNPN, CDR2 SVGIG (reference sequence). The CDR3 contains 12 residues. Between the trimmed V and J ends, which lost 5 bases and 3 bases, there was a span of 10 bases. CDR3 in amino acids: CAWEDRYYGYTF. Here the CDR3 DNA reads TGTGCCTGGGAAGACAGATACTATGGCTACACCTTC.

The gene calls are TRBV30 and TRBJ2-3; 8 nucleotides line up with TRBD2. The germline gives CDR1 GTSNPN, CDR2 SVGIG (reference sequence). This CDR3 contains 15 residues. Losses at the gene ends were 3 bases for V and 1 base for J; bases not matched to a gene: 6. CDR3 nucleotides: TGTGCCTGGAGCCCCCCGGGGGGGGGCACAGATACGCAGTATTTT. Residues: CAWSPPGGGTDTQYF.

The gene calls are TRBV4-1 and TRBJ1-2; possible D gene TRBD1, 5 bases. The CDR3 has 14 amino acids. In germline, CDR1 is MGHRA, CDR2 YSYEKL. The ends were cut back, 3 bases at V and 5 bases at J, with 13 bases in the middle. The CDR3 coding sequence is TGCGCCAGCAGCCACCCCGGGACGTCATATGGCTACACCTTC. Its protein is CASSHPGTSYGYTF.

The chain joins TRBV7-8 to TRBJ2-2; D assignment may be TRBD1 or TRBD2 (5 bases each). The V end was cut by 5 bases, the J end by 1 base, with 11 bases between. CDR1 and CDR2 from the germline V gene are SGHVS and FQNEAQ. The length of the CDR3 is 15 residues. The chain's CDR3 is CASSPGTVNTGELFF. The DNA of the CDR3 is TGTGCCAGCAGCCCCGGGACGGTGAACACCGGGGAGCTGTTTTTT.

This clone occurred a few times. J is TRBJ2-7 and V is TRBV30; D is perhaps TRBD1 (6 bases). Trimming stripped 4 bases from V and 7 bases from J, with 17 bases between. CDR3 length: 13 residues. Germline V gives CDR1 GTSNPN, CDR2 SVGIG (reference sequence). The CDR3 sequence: CAWIRAGAGEQYF. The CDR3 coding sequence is TGTGCCTGGATCAGGGCAGGGGCAGGGGAGCAGTACTTC.

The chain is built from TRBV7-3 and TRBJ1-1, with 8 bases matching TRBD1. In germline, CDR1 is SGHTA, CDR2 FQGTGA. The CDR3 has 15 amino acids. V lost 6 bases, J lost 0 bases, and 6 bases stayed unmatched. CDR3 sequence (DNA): TGTGCCAGCAGTCCCACGGGACAGGTGAACACTGAAGCTTTCTTT. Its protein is CASSPTGQVNTEAFF.

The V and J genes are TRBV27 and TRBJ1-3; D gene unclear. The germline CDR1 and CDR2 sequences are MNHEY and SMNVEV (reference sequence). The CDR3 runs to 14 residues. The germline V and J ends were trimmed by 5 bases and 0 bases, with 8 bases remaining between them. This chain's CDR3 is CASSPVSSGNTIYF. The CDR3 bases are TGTGCCAGCAGTCCCGTATCCTCTGGAAACACCATATATTTT.

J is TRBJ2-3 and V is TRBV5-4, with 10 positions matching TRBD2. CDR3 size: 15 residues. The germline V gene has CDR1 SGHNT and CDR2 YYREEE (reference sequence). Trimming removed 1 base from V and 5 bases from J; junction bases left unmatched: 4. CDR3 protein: CASSLLAGAEDTQYF. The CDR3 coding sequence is TGTGCCAGCAGCTTGCTAGCGGGAGCCGAAGATACGCAGTATTTT.

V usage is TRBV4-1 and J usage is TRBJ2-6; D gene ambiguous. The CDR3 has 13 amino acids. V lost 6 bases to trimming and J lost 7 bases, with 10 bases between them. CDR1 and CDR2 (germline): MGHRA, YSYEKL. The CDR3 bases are TGCGCCAGCAGTTCTCTGGGCGCCAACGTCCTGACTTTC. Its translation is CASSSLGANVLTF.

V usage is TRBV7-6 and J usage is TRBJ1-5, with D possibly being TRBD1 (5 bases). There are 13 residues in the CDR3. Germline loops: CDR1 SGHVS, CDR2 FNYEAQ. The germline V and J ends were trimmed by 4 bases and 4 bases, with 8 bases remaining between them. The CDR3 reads CASSSTGNQPQHF. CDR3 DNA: TGTGCCAGCAGCTCCACAGGAAATCAGCCCCAGCATTTT.

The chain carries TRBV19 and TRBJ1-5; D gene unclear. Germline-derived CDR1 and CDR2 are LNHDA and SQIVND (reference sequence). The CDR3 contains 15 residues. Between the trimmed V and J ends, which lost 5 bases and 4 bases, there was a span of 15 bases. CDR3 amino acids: CASSQQPQNNQPQHF. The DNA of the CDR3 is TGTGCCAGTAGTCAACAGCCACAGAATAATCAGCCCCAGCATTTT.

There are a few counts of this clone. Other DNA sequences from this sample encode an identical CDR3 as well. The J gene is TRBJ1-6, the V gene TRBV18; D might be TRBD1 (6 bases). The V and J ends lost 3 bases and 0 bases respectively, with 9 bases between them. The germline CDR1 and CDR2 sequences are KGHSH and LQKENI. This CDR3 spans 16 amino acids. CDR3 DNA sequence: TGTGCCAGCTCACCCCAGGGGAGCTCCTATAATTCACCCCTCCACTTT. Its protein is CASSPQGSSYNSPLHF.